This T cell receptor beta chain was sequenced for a study of cytomegalovirus exposure and HLA in healthy donors. About the study: Earlier results showed some 120 million unique TCR beta sequences derived from 150 million to 200 million T cells. There were 65 million to 85 million unique TCRs (from HLA-typed donors) in an early data release. Study-level results: The CMV antigen specificity of a few CMV-associated chains was confirmed through in vitro analysis.

The CDR3 runs 18 residues. J gave up 0 bases and V 0 bases, and 3 bases lay outside the gene matches. Germline assignment: CDR1 LGHNA and CDR2 YSLEER. Each donor's status was that of a healthy bone marrow donor. A word on this clone: The antigen is undetermined.

The PCR had 60 Vbeta and 13 Jbeta primers. Measured with immunoSEQ multiplex PCR; TCRdb has only the in-frame clones, and not every one. The table has some 150,000 clones, roughly 82% seen once. The V gene is TRBV4-3, the J gene TRBJ2-2; 11 positions agree with TRBD2. The sequence was collected from a man aged 50-59 years in good health and CMV-seropositive. Sequencing input: PBMCs. CDR3 nucleotide sequence: TGCGCCAGCAGCCAAGATCTGACTAGCGGGACGAACACCGGGGAGCTGTTTTTT. Its translation: CASSQDLTSGTNTGELFF.